The 25 T cell receptor beta chains given below trace back to one sample, sequenced in a study of vaccination and CD4 T cells after COVID-19. These TCRs' antigens remain unknown. The treatment was: approximately 9-day PBMC culture with coronavirus spike peptide pools or control peptides (ViraFEST assay). Cultured CD4+ T cell DNA was sequenced using the Oncomine TCR Beta short-read assay. TCRdb re-derived calls from the PCR reads in MiXCR, one entry per CDR3 protein. The sample has fewer than 25,000 distinct CDR3 sequences; about two fifths are singletons. The sample consisted of cultured CD4+ T cells from blood. These receptors originate from a human donor with COVID-19.

The sample holds a few counts of this clonotype. The V gene is TRBV11-3, the J gene TRBJ1-3; no clear D gene. Deletions cut 2 bases from V and 2 bases from J, with 10 bases between. The CDR3 runs 15 residues. The germline V gene encodes CDR1 SGHNT and CDR2 YENEEA. The CDR3 reads CASSLPDSPGNTIYF. CDR3 in DNA: TGTGCCAGCAGCTTACCAGACTCTCCTGGAAACACCATATATTTT.

The rearrangement joins TRBV2 to TRBJ2-7; TRBD1 matches at 7 bases. Unmatched junction bases numbered 8, after V lost 7 bases and J lost 5 bases. Germline V lookup: CDR1 SNHLY, CDR2 FYNNEI. The CDR3 has 13 amino acids. CDR3 in amino acids: CASISTGVDEQYF. CDR3 sequence (DNA): TGTGCCAGCATTAGTACAGGGGTTGACGAGCAGTACTTC.

The J gene is TRBJ2-1, the V gene TRBV10-1; TRBD2 matches at 8 bases. In germline, CDR1 is WNHNN, CDR2 SYGVQD (reference sequence). This CDR3 region has 15 residues. V shed 11 bases and J 6 bases; nucleotides not matched to a gene: 15. CDR3 sequence reads: CARGAGRGSGNEQFF. Written as DNA, the CDR3 is TGCGCCCGGGGGGCCGGGAGGGGATCGGGCAATGAGCAGTTCTTC.

This clonotype was seen a handful of times. The chain combines TRBV6-1 with TRBJ1-2, with TRBD1 identical over 7 bases. Trimming at V came to 8 bases and at J to 4 bases, leaving 1 base not matched to a gene. In germline, CDR1 is MNHNS, CDR2 SASEGT. CDR3 length: 11 residues. CDR3 amino acids: CASGQVYGYTF. CDR3 in DNA: TGTGCCAGCGGACAGGTCTATGGCTACACCTTC.

This chain links TRBV6-5 with TRBJ1-1; D is ambiguous. V dropped 1 base and J dropped 6 bases, with 15 bases sitting between them. This CDR3 has 15 amino acids. CDR1 is MNHEY and CDR2 is SVGAGI in the germline V gene. CDR3 in amino acids: CASSYFGQNPAEAFF. The CDR3 DNA sequence: TGTGCCAGCAGTTACTTTGGCCAGAACCCCGCTGAAGCTTTCTTT.

CDR3 DNA: TGTGCCAGCAGCGCCACTAGCGGGGAGCAGTTCTTC. Amino acids: CASSATSGEQFF. The chain carries TRBV11-3 and TRBJ2-1; TRBD2 matches 9 bases. Germline CDR1 is SGHNT and CDR2 is YENEEA. The CDR3 runs to 12 residues. The trim removed 5 bases at V and 10 bases at J, leaving 3 bases unmatched.

The genes are TRBV20-1 and TRBJ2-5, with 7 positions matching TRBD2. The junction had 4 bases not matched to a gene; V was cut back by 0 bases and J by 0 bases. Germline values: CDR1 DFQATT, CDR2 SNEGSKA (reference sequence). This CDR3 has 15 amino acids. CDR3 nucleotide sequence: TGCAGTGCTAGAGACGGGGGGAGAAACCAAGAGACCCAGTACTTC. Amino acid sequence: CSARDGGRNQETQYF.

The chain links TRBV2 to TRBJ2-3, with TRBD2 matching 11 bases. V shed 6 bases, J shed 2 bases, and the junction held 7 bases outside the gene matches. The CDR3 is made up of 16 amino acids. From germline, CDR1 is SNHLY and CDR2 FYNNEI. The chain's CDR3 is CASRGGGLADTDTQYF. DNA of the CDR3: TGTGCCAGCAGGGGGGGGGGACTAGCGGACACAGATACGCAGTATTTT.

V and J are TRBV7-2 and TRBJ1-5, with 7 nucleotides matching TRBD1. Germline CDR1 and CDR2: SGHTA and FQGNSA. The CDR3 extends over 16 amino acids. V trimming: 5 bases; J trimming: 1 base; junction bases outside the gene matches: 8. The chain's CDR3 is CASSQTGAGSNQPQHF. The CDR3 coding sequence is TGTGCCAGCAGCCAAACAGGGGCAGGAAGCAATCAGCCCCAGCATTTT.

This clonotype showed up just a few times. The rearrangement joins TRBV20-1 to TRBJ1-2, with D uncertain. Germline CDR1 is DFQATT and CDR2 is SNEGSKA (reference sequence). The V end was cut by 1 base, the J end by 1 base, with 10 bases between. CDR3 size: 14 residues. This CDR3 is CSARGSKNNYGYTF. The DNA for the CDR3 is TGCAGTGCTAGAGGGTCCAAAAATAACTATGGCTACACCTTC.

The rearrangement links TRBV6-2 or TRBV6-3 to TRBJ1-2; the D gene is possibly TRBD1 (6 bases). This CDR3 comprises 12 residues. Germline V gives CDR1 MNHEY, CDR2 SVGEGT. Deletions cut 8 bases from V and 4 bases from J, with 11 bases between. DNA of the CDR3: TGTGCCAGCCGCACAGGGCTCTATGGCTACACCTTC. Protein product: CASRTGLYGYTF.

This clonotype has a handful of counts. The chain links TRBV2 to TRBJ1-1; D may be TRBD1 (6 bases). The germline V gene has CDR1 SNHLY and CDR2 FYNNEI. The length of the CDR3 is 12 residues. The V end was cut by 6 bases, the J end by 8 bases, with 13 bases between. The CDR3 DNA sequence: TGTGCCAGCAGGGTGACCGGGACAGAAGCTTTCTTT. Protein product: CASRVTGTEAFF.

V is TRBV20-1 and J is TRBJ1-4, with a tentative D call TRBD1 (5 bases). Trimming removed 3 bases from V and 13 bases from J, with 15 bases in between. The CDR3 has 12 amino acids. CDR1 is DFQATT, CDR2 SNEGSKA, per germline (reference sequence). The CDR3 region is CSASRGQGILFF. The DNA for the CDR3 is TGCAGTGCTAGTCGGGGTCAGGGTATACTGTTTTTT.

The chain links TRBV5-6 to TRBJ2-3; 11 bases fit TRBD2. Trimming removed 0 bases from V and 2 bases from J; junction bases left unmatched: 2. Germline CDR1 is SGHDT and CDR2 is YYEEEE. This CDR3 has 16 amino acids. The CDR3 region has the DNA TGTGCCAGCAGCTTGGTAGCGGGGGGGATCACAGATACGCAGTATTTT. The encoded protein is CASSLVAGGITDTQYF. Using reference TRBV5-6 and TRBJ2-3 for the parts outside the CDR3, the full variable domain is DAGVTQSPTHLIKTRGQQVTLRCSPKSGHDTVSWYQQALGQGPQFIFQYYEEEERQRGNFPDRFSGHQFPNYSSELNVNALLLGDSALYLCASSLVAGGITDTQYFGPGTRLTVL.

In this sample, this clonotype turned up a few times. V gene TRBV11-3 combines with J gene TRBJ2-3; D perhaps matches TRBD2 (6 bases). Germline loops: CDR1 SGHNT, CDR2 YENEEA. This CDR3 is built from 13 residues. Trimming took 4 bases from V and 10 from J, leaving 15 bases between them. CDR3 region: CASSSGPRESQYF. As DNA, the CDR3 is TGTGCCAGCAGCTCGGGGCCGCGGGAATCGCAGTATTTT.

The rearrangement uses TRBV7-2 and TRBJ2-3; a weak D match, TRBD2 (5 bases). V gave up 5 bases and J gave up 5 bases, with 14 bases separating them. The CDR3 length is 14 residues. The germline gives CDR1 SGHTA, CDR2 FQGNSA. The CDR3 DNA reads as TGTGCCAGCAGCCCCGGACTGCAAGTAGATACGCAGTATTTT. Translation: CASSPGLQVDTQYF. Full variable domain (remainder filled in from reference TRBV7-2 and TRBJ2-3): GAGVSQSPSNKVTEKGKDVELRCDPISGHTALYWYRQSLGQGLEFLIYFQGNSAPDKSGLPSDRFSAERTGGSVSTLTIQRTQQEDSAVYLCASSPGLQVDTQYFGPGTRLTVL.

This clonotype was observed once. The chain combines TRBV7-2 with TRBJ2-2; D remains ambiguous. Trimming cost V 4 bases and J 2 bases, with 14 bases left between them. CDR1 and CDR2 (germline): SGHTA, FQGNSA. The CDR3 is 16 amino acids. The CDR3 reads CASSSQSTANTGELFF. As DNA, the CDR3 is TGTGCCAGCAGCTCCCAATCGACTGCCAACACCGGGGAGCTGTTTTTT.

The chain uses TRBV20-1 and TRBJ2-7; either TRBD1 or TRBD2 may supply D (5 bases each). This CDR3 contains 13 residues. Trimming took off 3 bases at V and 7 bases at J, with 16 bases between the two ends. The germline V gene has CDR1 DFQATT and CDR2 SNEGSKA (reference sequence). The CDR3 DNA is TGCAGTGCTAGCGGGGCCGGTCCTACGGAGCAGTACTTC. It encodes CSASGAGPTEQYF.

This chain joins TRBV2 and TRBJ1-4; D uncertain. This CDR3 is 15 amino acids long. The germline CDR1 and CDR2 sequences are SNHLY and FYNNEI. V was pared by 2 bases and J by 4 bases, with 11 bases between. The CDR3 loop is CASSENGVSNEKLFF. As DNA, the CDR3 is TGTGCCAGCAGTGAAAATGGGGTCAGTAATGAAAAACTGTTTTTT. Full variable domain (outside the CDR3, taken from reference TRBV2 and TRBJ1-4): EPEVTQTPSHQVTQMGQEVILRCVPISNHLYFYWYRQILGQKVEFLVSFYNNEISEKSEIFDDQFSVERPDGSNFTLKIRSTKLEDSAMYFCASSENGVSNEKLFFGSGTQLSVL.

This chain uses TRBV2 with TRBJ2-7; 15 bases map to TRBD2. Germline V gene data show CDR1 as SNHLY and CDR2 as FYNNEI. The CDR3 runs to 14 residues. V lost 6 bases to trimming and J lost 5 bases; unmatched junction nucleotides: 2. This CDR3 reads CASRGLAGGDEQYF. DNA of the CDR3: TGTGCCAGCAGAGGACTAGCGGGGGGGGACGAGCAGTACTTC.

The rearrangement joins TRBV6-4 to TRBJ1-2; D is ambiguous. The germline V gene has CDR1 MRHNA and CDR2 SNTAGT. The CDR3 loop spans 17 amino acids. Trimming shortened V by 4 bases and J by 5 bases, and 23 bases separated the two germline ends. CDR3: CASSADPFPHRRYGYTF. DNA of the CDR3: TGTGCCAGCAGTGCCGATCCGTTCCCCCACCGGCGTTATGGCTACACCTTC.

V gene TRBV7-2 combines with J gene TRBJ1-5; 7 bases fit TRBD1. This CDR3 is 15 amino acids long. The ends lost 5 bases at V and 3 bases at J; junction bases unmatched: 7. The germline V gene encodes CDR1 SGHTA and CDR2 FQGNSA. CDR3 coding DNA: TGTGCCAGCAGCCTCGGGACAGCACCCAATCAGCCCCAGCATTTT. This codes for CASSLGTAPNQPQHF. Looking up the rest from reference TRBV7-2 and TRBJ1-5 gives the full variable domain: GAGVSQSPSNKVTEKGKDVELRCDPISGHTALYWYRQSLGQGLEFLIYFQGNSAPDKSGLPSDRFSAERTGGSVSTLTIQRTQQEDSAVYLCASSLGTAPNQPQHFGDGTRLSIL.

CDR3 DNA: TGTGCCAGCAGTTTAGGGGGGGTTGAAAAACTGTTTTTT. Protein sequence: CASSLGGVEKLFF. The chain couples TRBV12-3 or TRBV12-4 to TRBJ1-4, with TRBD1 as a possible D gene (5 bases). The CDR3 covers 13 residues. With 1 base removed from V and 7 bases from J, the gap between germline ends came to 7 bases.

The chain has TRBV20-1 and TRBJ1-2, with a tentative D call TRBD1 (6 bases). CDR3 size: 13 residues. Germline CDR1 and CDR2: DFQATT and SNEGSKA (reference sequence). Trimming removed 3 bases at V and 5 bases at J, with 13 bases between. The CDR3 DNA is TGCAGTGCTAGTAGGGGGGGCGGATATGGCTACACCTTC. Its protein is CSASRGGGYGYTF.

The J gene is TRBJ2-3, the V gene TRBV29-1; D remains ambiguous. The V end was cut by 6 bases, the J end by 2 bases, with 9 bases between. Germline V gives CDR1 SQVTM, CDR2 ANQGSEA. The CDR3 runs to 12 residues. This chain's CDR3 is CSVHRSTDTQYF. The CDR3 DNA is TGCAGCGTCCATAGGTCCACAGATACGCAGTATTTT.